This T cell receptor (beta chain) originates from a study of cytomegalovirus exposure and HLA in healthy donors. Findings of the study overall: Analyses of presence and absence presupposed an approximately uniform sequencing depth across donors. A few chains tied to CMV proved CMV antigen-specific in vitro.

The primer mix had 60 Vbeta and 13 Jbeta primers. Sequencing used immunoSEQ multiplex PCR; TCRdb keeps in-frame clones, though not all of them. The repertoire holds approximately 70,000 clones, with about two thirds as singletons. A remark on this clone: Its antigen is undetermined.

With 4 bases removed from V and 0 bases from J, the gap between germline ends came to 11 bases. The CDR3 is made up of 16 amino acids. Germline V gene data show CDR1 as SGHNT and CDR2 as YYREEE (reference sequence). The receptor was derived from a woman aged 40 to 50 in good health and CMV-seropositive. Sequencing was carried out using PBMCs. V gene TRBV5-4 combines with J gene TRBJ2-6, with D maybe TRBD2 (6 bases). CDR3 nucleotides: TGTGCCAGCAGCCCGGACTATAACTCTGGGGCCAACGTCCTGACTTTC. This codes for CASSPDYNSGANVLTF.